The clone carrying this T cell receptor beta chain occurred a few times. Its antigen is undetermined. TCRdb keeps only in-frame clones here, not all; method: immunoSEQ multiplex PCR. The sample consists of about 120,000 clones, around 90% of them appearing once. These data come from a study of T cell responses to AZD1222 COVID-19 vaccine. General study results and limits: Two AZD1222 doses significantly raised spike-specific TCR breadth and depth over controls.

This receptor was taken from an adult who received the MenACWY meningococcal vaccine as a control. The specimen comprised peripheral blood, sampled 28 days after the second dose of the MenACWY control vaccine.

The CDR3 sequence is CASSDSKSGANVLTF. In nucleotides, the CDR3 is TGTGCCAGCAGTGACTCGAAGTCTGGGGCCAACGTCCTGACTTTC. This chain joins TRBV6-4 and TRBJ2-6, with no clear D. Trimming cost V 0 bases and J 1 base, with 4 bases left between them. Germline V gene lookup returns CDR1 MRHNA and CDR2 SNTAGT. CDR3 length: 15 amino acids.